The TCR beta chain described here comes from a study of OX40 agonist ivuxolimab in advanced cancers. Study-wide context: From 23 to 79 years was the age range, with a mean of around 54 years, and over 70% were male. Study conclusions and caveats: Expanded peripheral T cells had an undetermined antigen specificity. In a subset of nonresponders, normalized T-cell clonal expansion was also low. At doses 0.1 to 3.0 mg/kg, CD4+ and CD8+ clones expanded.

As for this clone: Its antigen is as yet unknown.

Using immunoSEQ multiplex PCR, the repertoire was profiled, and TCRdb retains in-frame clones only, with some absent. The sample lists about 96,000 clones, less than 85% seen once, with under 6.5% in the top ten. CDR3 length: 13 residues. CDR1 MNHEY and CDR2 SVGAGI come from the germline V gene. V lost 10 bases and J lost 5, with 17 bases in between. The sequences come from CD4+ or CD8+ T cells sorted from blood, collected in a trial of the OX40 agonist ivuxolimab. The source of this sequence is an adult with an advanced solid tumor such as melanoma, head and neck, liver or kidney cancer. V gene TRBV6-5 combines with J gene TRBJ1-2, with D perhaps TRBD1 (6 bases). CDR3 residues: CATTRGSGYGYTF. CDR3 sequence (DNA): TGTGCCACCACGAGGGGGTCCGGGTATGGCTACACCTTC.